Detailed here is one T cell receptor beta chain. Its specificity is not known. BIOMED2 TRB-A/B primer pools were used in multiplex TRB PCR. TCRdb used MiXCR to reprocess the multiplex PCR reads, holding one entry per CDR3 protein. The sample records approximately 13,000 distinct CDR3 sequences, roughly 30% being singletons. This record comes from a study of T and B cells in COVID-19 patients. Overall study results and limits: Active COVID-19 showed highly clonal TRB repertoires; recovery showed diversity and richness above healthy donors. Exclusive to the recovered cohort were thousands of TCR clusters, over 25 of them with low generation probability.

Trimming stripped 8 bases from V and 4 bases from J, with 18 bases between. This CDR3 has 15 residues. CDR1 is MNHEY, CDR2 SVGAGI, per germline. Each TRB amplification used roughly 230-550 ng of genomic DNA from blood. The specimen sequenced was blood. The origin of this receptor is a human donor who had recovered from COVID-19. The chain joins TRBV6-5 to TRBJ1-5, with a weak D call TRBD1 (5 bases). The CDR3 coding sequence is TGTGCCAGCGGGGACGAAAACAGCCTAAATCAGCCCCAGCATTTT. Translation gives CASGDENSLNQPQHF.